The present entry profiles one T cell receptor (beta chain) with its context. This record comes from a study of T cell changes during pregnancy in multiple sclerosis. Here immunoSEQ multiplex PCR was the method, and the copy in TCRdb shows in-frame clones only, minus some. The top ten clones hold under 1.5% of a sample with about 87,000 clones, around 93% of them seen once. The V gene lost 2 bases and the J gene lost 5 bases, with 15 bases spanning the gap. The CDR3 covers 15 residues. Germline V gene lookup returns CDR1 MNHGY and CDR2 SAAAGT. This clonotype originated in a female donor in good health, enrolled as a control in a pregnancy study. This specimen was peripheral blood, taken in the third trimester of pregnancy. The chain joins TRBV6-8 to TRBJ1-2; no clear D gene. CDR3 DNA: TGTGCCAGCAGTTACGCCTCGGTTCCCACTTATGGCTACACCTTC. Its protein product is CASSYASVPTYGYTF.